A selection of T cell receptor beta chains follows, all from one sample in a study of T cell repertoires in cytomegalovirus infection. MiXCR was run by TCRdb on the reads, yielding one entry per CDR3 protein. The sample lists roughly 720,000 distinct CDR3 sequences, 35% occurring once. The sample consisted of PBMCs. These TCRs come from a human donor in good health (CMV status not recorded). Some clones in this sample may be carry-over from other donors' samples. Each CDR3 is given with its conserved first and last residue. Each record gives: V gene, J gene, clone size, D gene, CDR3 protein, CDR3 DNA. A D gene is named only where the DNA matches it firmly. Some rows have no size entry. The others give once, few or many, or a class for an expanded clone.

v_call: TRBV20-1
j_call: TRBJ2-1
clone_size: NA
d_call: TRBD2
cdr3_aa: CSPFSGSLVNIQFF
cdr3_nt: TGCAGTCCTTTTAGCGGGAGCCTTGTAAACATTCAGTTCTTC

v_call: TRBV7-8
j_call: TRBJ2-1
clone_size: few
d_call: TRBD2
cdr3_aa: CASSFGLAGANSYNEQFF
cdr3_nt: TGTGCCAGCAGCTTTGGACTAGCGGGGGCGAACTCCTACAATGAGCAGTTCTTC

v_call: TRBV4-1
j_call: TRBJ1-1
clone_size: NA
d_call: NA
cdr3_aa: CASSDRRGAEAFF
cdr3_nt: TGCGCCAGCAGCGATAGAAGGGGGGCTGAAGCTTTCTTT

v_call: TRBV7-2
j_call: TRBJ2-3
clone_size: few
d_call: TRBD2
cdr3_aa: CASSLMRGGVKDTQYF
cdr3_nt: TGTGCCAGCAGCTTGATGCGGGGGGGAGTGAAAGATACGCAGTATTTT

v_call: TRBV24-1
j_call: TRBJ2-3
clone_size: NA
d_call: NA
cdr3_aa: CATSATRSTDTQYF
cdr3_nt: TGTGCCACCAGTGCGACTAGATCCACAGATACGCAGTATTTT

v_call: TRBV6-1
j_call: TRBJ2-7
clone_size: few
d_call: NA
cdr3_aa: CASSEGGIRAHEQYF
cdr3_nt: TGTGCCAGCAGTGAAGGGGGCATCCGAGCCCACGAGCAGTACTTC

v_call: TRBV7-2
j_call: TRBJ1-1
clone_size: NA
d_call: NA
cdr3_aa: CASSLAESRVDLGAFF
cdr3_nt: TGTGCCAGCAGCTTAGCTGAGTCCAGGGTGGATTTAGGAGCTTTCTTT

v_call: TRBV18
j_call: TRBJ2-7
clone_size: NA
d_call: TRBD2
cdr3_aa: CASSPPTSGYEQYF
cdr3_nt: TGTGCCAGCTCACCGCCGACTAGCGGCTACGAGCAGTACTTC

v_call: TRBV6-5
j_call: TRBJ2-3
clone_size: few
d_call: TRBD2
cdr3_aa: CASSRVPSGRPDTQYF
cdr3_nt: TGTGCCAGCAGTCGAGTTCCTAGCGGGAGGCCAGATACGCAGTATTTT

v_call: TRBV28
j_call: TRBJ2-5
clone_size: NA
d_call: TRBD2
cdr3_aa: CASSFRQSRRGTISETQYF
cdr3_nt: TGTGCCAGCAGTTTCCGCCAATCTCGCCGCGGGACTATAAGTGAGACCCAGTACTTC

v_call: TRBV27
j_call: TRBJ2-1
clone_size: few
d_call: TRBD1
cdr3_aa: CAAGGTYNEQFF
cdr3_nt: TGTGCCGCAGGGGGCACCTACAATGAGCAGTTCTTC

v_call: TRBV11-2
j_call: TRBJ2-7
clone_size: few
d_call: TRBD1
cdr3_aa: CASSADRGYEQYF
cdr3_nt: TGTGCCAGCAGCGCCGACAGGGGCTACGAGCAGTACTTC

v_call: TRBV29-1
j_call: TRBJ1-3
clone_size: few
d_call: TRBD1
cdr3_aa: CSVDPGGSGNTIYF
cdr3_nt: TGCAGCGTTGACCCAGGGGGCTCTGGAAACACCATATATTTT

v_call: TRBV11-1
j_call: TRBJ2-2
clone_size: many
d_call: NA
cdr3_aa: CASSLTGRNTGELFF
cdr3_nt: TGTGCCAGCAGCTTAACGGGTCGTAACACCGGGGAGCTGTTTTTT

v_call: TRBV12-3/TRBV12-4
j_call: TRBJ1-1
clone_size: many
d_call: NA
cdr3_aa: CASSFNMGTEAFF
cdr3_nt: TGTGCCAGCAGTTTCAACATGGGCACTGAAGCTTTCTTT

v_call: TRBV25-1
j_call: TRBJ2-7
clone_size: NA
d_call: NA
cdr3_aa: CASEPKGQAYEQYF
cdr3_nt: TGTGCCAGCGAACCAAAGGGTCAGGCCTACGAGCAGTACTTC

v_call: TRBV14
j_call: TRBJ2-7
clone_size: NA
d_call: NA
cdr3_aa: CASSQEASWYEQYF
cdr3_nt: TGTGCCAGCAGCCAAGAGGCCTCCTGGTACGAGCAGTACTTC

v_call: TRBV30
j_call: TRBJ1-1
clone_size: NA
d_call: NA
cdr3_aa: CAWSATGLTEAFF
cdr3_nt: TGTGCCTGGAGTGCCACAGGTCTAACTGAAGCTTTCTTT

v_call: TRBV5-1
j_call: TRBJ2-7
clone_size: few
d_call: TRBD1
cdr3_aa: CASSRPNRDRPYEQYF
cdr3_nt: TGCGCCAGCAGCCGACCCAACCGGGACAGGCCGTACGAGCAGTACTTC

v_call: TRBV29-1
j_call: TRBJ1-1
clone_size: few
d_call: NA
cdr3_aa: CSVEKNGLMNTEAFF
cdr3_nt: TGCAGCGTTGAAAAAAACGGACTGATGAACACTGAAGCTTTCTTT

v_call: TRBV7-8
j_call: TRBJ1-3
clone_size: NA
d_call: NA
cdr3_aa: CASSLGGWKSSSGTTIYF
cdr3_nt: TGTGCCAGCAGCTTAGGGGGATGGAAGAGTTCGTCCGGAACCACCATATATTTT

v_call: TRBV7-8
j_call: TRBJ2-3
clone_size: NA
d_call: NA
cdr3_aa: CASSRGPSSTDTQYF
cdr3_nt: TGTGCCAGCAGCCGCGGTCCCTCTAGCACAGATACGCAGTATTTT

v_call: TRBV7-2
j_call: TRBJ1-1
clone_size: few
d_call: NA
cdr3_aa: CASSLMVNDYTEAFF
cdr3_nt: TGTGCCAGCAGCTTAATGGTGAATGACTACACTGAAGCTTTCTTT